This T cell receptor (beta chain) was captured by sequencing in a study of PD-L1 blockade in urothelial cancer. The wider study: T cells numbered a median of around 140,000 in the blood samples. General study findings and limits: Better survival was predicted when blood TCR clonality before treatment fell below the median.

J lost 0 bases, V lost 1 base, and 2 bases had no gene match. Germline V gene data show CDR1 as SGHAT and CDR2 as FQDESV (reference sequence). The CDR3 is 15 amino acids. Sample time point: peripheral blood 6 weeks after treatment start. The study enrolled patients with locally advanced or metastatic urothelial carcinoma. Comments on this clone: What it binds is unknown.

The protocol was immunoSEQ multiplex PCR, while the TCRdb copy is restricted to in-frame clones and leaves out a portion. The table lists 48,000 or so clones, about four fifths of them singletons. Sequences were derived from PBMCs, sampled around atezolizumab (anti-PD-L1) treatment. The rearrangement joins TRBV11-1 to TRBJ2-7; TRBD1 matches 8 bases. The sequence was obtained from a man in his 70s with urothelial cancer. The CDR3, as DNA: TGTGCCAGCAGCTTAGTCCAGGGGGCCTCCTACGAGCAGTACTTC. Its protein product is CASSLVQGASYEQYF.